This T cell receptor (beta chain) emerged from a study of metastatic and nonmetastatic thyroid tumors. Study-wide context: Repertoire comparison spanned blood and tumor or nodule tissue of malignant and benign thyroid patients. Study-level findings and limits: Benign nodules were reported to have significantly lower TCR beta diversity than malignant thyroid tumors, in blood and tumor.

This CDR3 region has 14 residues. V lost 5 bases to trimming and J lost 7 bases; unmatched junction nucleotides: 11. Germline V gene data show CDR1 as SGHDT and CDR2 as YYEEEE. There were no patients who had received any treatment before thyroid surgery. As originally analysed: To classify distant metastasis in papillary thyroid cancer, a model was built from CDR3 differences across clinicopathological groups. MiXCR re-clonotyped the PCR reads for TCRdb. The V and J calls were determined by TCRdb, not by the authors. The sample holds some 27,000 clones; 3.7% are singletons and the top ten take 3% to 3.5%. Of note for this clone: The antigen is not known.

This rearrangement joins TRBV5-6 to TRBJ1-2; 7 nucleotides match TRBD1. The sequence came from a male donor with papillary thyroid cancer or a benign thyroid nodule (not recorded which). Some clones in this sample may be carry-over from other donors' samples. The sequencing sample was made of blood. CDR3 protein: CASRGTAQLGGYTF. The DNA of the CDR3 is TGTGCCAGCAGAGGGACAGCCCAACTTGGTGGCTACACCTTC.